This TCR beta chain was obtained from a study of cytomegalovirus exposure and HLA in healthy donors. Trimming took 5 bases from V and 4 from J, leaving 18 bases between them. This CDR3 is 16 amino acids long. Germline CDR1 is LNHNV and CDR2 is YYDKDF (reference sequence). Vbeta (60) and Jbeta (13) primers were used in the PCR. Sequenced by immunoSEQ multiplex PCR; TCRdb stores in-frame clones only, minus some. The sample holds 200,000 or so clones, 75% to 90% seen once. This clone has a handful of counts. The sample taken for sequencing was PBMCs. The origin of this receptor is a woman aged 18-35 years in good health and CMV-seronegative. The genes are TRBV15 and TRBJ2-1; the D gene is possibly TRBD2 (7 bases). For the CDR3, the DNA is TGTGCCACCAGCCGGGATATGGGGGGGCCGTACAATGAGCAGTTCTTC. Translated, it gives CATSRDMGGPYNEQFF.